This T cell receptor beta chain was recorded in a study of prognosis after radiotherapy for stage I lung cancer. Amplification of the TCR beta CDR3 (from genomic DNA) was done by two-round multiplex PCR. The first PCR round targeted every TRBV and TRBJ gene with specific primers. TCRdb used MiXCR to reprocess the multiplex PCR reads, holding one entry per CDR3 protein. Of 20,000 to 30,000 distinct CDR3 sequences in the sample, more than 35% were seen once. The source is a donor aged 50 or older with non-small cell lung cancer. The sequenced sample was PBMCs, obtained before or after stereotactic body radiation therapy (not recorded which).

The CDR3 loop reads CASSPAGTGVGYTF. The DNA of the CDR3 is TGTGCCAGCAGTCCGGCGGGGACAGGGGTAGGCTACACCTTC. The chain joins TRBV28 to TRBJ1-2; 10 bases line up with TRBD1. V shed 5 bases and J 8 bases; nucleotides not matched to a gene: 8. The CDR3 runs 14 residues. Germline CDR1 reads MDHEN; CDR2 reads SYDVKM.